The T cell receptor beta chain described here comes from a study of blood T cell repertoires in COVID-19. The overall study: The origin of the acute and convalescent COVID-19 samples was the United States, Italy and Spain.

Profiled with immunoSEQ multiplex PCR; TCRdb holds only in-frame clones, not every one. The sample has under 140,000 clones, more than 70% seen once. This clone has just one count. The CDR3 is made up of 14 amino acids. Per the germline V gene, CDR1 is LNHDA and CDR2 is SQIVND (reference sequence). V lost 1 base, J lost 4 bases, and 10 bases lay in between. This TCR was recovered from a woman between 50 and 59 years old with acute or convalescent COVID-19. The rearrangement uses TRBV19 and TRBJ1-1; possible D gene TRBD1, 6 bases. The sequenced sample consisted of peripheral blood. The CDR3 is CASSIGGTLTEAFF. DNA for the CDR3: TGTGCCAGTAGTATAGGAGGGACACTCACTGAAGCTTTCTTT.